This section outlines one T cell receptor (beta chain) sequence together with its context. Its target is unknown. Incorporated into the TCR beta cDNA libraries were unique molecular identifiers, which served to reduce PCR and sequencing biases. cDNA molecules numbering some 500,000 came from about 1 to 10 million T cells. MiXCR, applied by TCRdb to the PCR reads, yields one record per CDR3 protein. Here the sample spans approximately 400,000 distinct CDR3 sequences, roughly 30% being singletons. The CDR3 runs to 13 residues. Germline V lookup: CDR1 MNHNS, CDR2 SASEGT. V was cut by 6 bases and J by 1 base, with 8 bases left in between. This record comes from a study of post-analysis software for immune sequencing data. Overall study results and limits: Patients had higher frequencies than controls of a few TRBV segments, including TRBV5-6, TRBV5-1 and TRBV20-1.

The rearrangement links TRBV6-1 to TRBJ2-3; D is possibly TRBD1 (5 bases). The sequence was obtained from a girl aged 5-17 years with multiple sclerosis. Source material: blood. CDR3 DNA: TGTGCCAGCAGAGGGGAAGGCACAGATACGCAGTATTTT. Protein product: CASRGEGTDTQYF.